This record concerns one T cell receptor (beta chain) sequence. Its cognate antigen is unknown. TCRdb independently ran MiXCR on the 5' RACE reads; one entry per CDR3 protein. Altogether approximately 700,000 distinct CDR3 sequences are present, roughly 18% being singletons, with the ten largest covering roughly 14%. Germline V lookup: CDR1 SGHRS, CDR2 YFSETQ. The CDR3 totals 15 residues. Deletions cut 5 bases from V and 1 base from J, with 15 bases between. The data were obtained in a study of identical twins. Broader study findings: While abundant cord blood beta clonotypes carried fewer insertions, memory repertoires showed no such pattern.

The same sample was also used in a study of T cells expressing NK-cell markers.

The chain is built from TRBV5-1 and TRBJ2-5; D perhaps matches TRBD1 (5 bases). The sequence was obtained from a woman between 18 and 30 years old in good health. Source material: PBMCs. The CDR3 is CASRDHGAAQETQYF. CDR3 in DNA: TGCGCCAGCAGGGACCATGGGGCAGCCCAAGAGACCCAGTACTTC.